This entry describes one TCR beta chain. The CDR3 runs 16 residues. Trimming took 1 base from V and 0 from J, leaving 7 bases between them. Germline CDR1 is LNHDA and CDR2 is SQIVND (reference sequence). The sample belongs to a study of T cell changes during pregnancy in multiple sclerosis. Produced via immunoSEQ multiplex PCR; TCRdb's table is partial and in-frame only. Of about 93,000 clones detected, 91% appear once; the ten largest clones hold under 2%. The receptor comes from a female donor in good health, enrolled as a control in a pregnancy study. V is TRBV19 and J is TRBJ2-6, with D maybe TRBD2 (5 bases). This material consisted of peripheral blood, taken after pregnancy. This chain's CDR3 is CASSIGAGSGANVLTF. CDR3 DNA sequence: TGTGCCAGTAGTATAGGCGCGGGCTCTGGGGCCAACGTCCTGACTTTC.